Shown below are 11 T cell receptor beta chains from a single sample sequenced in a study of blood T cell repertoires in COVID-19. The assay was immunoSEQ multiplex PCR, and TCRdb's table has in-frame clones only and misses some. This table has approximately 300,000 clones, more than 85% appearing once. Sequencing used PBMCs or T cells enriched from blood (not recorded which). Every receptor here comes from a woman in her 30s who had recovered from COVID-19.

The rearrangement links TRBV3-1 (or the pseudogene TRBV3-2) to TRBJ1-1; tentatively, D is TRBD1 (6 bases). Germline loops: CDR1 LGHDT, CDR2 YNNKEL (reference sequence). V lost 4 bases and J lost 1, with 13 bases in between. The CDR3 contains 15 residues. The CDR3 loop is CASSPRDIENTEAFF. The DNA for the CDR3 is TGTGCCAGCAGCCCGAGGGACATAGAGAACACTGAAGCTTTCTTT.

This clone has a single count. The genes are TRBV7-2 and TRBJ2-7; 11 bases align to TRBD2. This CDR3 has 15 residues. Trimming cost V 5 bases and J 5 bases; bases outside gene matches: 8. Germline V gene sequence: CDR1 SGHTA, CDR2 FQGNSA. CDR3 in amino acids: CASSRPTSGGDEQYF. The DNA for the CDR3 is TGTGCCAGCAGCCGCCCAACTAGCGGGGGAGACGAGCAGTACTTC.

The V gene is TRBV28, the J gene TRBJ1-5; TRBD1 matches at 7 bases. After removal of 6 bases from V and 2 bases from J, the junction contained 10 bases not matched to a gene. The CDR3 length is 16 residues. The germline V gene has CDR1 MDHEN and CDR2 SYDVKM. The CDR3 bases are TGTGCCAGCAGATCGGACAGGCTCTTTGGCAATCAGCCCCAGCATTTT. Translation gives CASRSDRLFGNQPQHF.

The V call is TRBV7-2, the J call TRBJ2-2; D may be TRBD1 (5 bases). Germline V gene lookup returns CDR1 SGHTA and CDR2 FQGNSA. The CDR3 totals 14 residues. Trimming shortened V by 0 bases and J by 6 bases, and 8 bases separated the two germline ends. This chain's CDR3 is CASSLALQAGELFF. Here the CDR3 DNA reads TGTGCCAGCAGCTTAGCGCTACAGGCCGGGGAGCTGTTTTTT. The whole variable domain, remainder taken from reference TRBV7-2 and TRBJ2-2, is GAGVSQSPSNKVTEKGKDVELRCDPISGHTALYWYRQSLGQGLEFLIYFQGNSAPDKSGLPSDRFSAERTGGSVSTLTIQRTQQEDSAVYLCASSLALQAGELFFGEGSRLTVL.

CDR3 coding DNA: TGTGCCAGCAGCACTCTAGCGGGGGGAATGGTCGGGGAGCTGTTTTTT. As protein: CASSTLAGGMVGELFF. The chain combines TRBV7-8 with TRBJ2-2, with 11 bases lining up with TRBD2. J was trimmed by 7 bases and V by 5 bases; bases with no gene match: 9. This CDR3 contains 16 residues. Germline CDR1 reads SGHVS; CDR2 reads FQNEAQ.

As for this clone: Other DNA sequences in the same sample also yield this CDR3. The V and J genes are TRBV7-2 and TRBJ1-2; D is ambiguous. V was clipped by 1 base and J by 4 bases, with 7 bases between them. Germline loops: CDR1 SGHTA, CDR2 FQGNSA. The CDR3 is made up of 13 amino acids. The CDR3 sequence is CASSLDSIYGYTF. The DNA of the CDR3 is TGTGCCAGCAGCTTAGACTCTATCTATGGCTACACCTTC.

This clone was detected only once. V is TRBV19 and J is TRBJ1-5; TRBD1 is a possible D gene (6 bases). Germline V lookup: CDR1 LNHDA, CDR2 SQIVND (reference sequence). This CDR3 region has 13 residues. V dropped 5 bases and J dropped 7 bases, with 12 bases sitting between them. As DNA, the CDR3 is TGTGCCAGTAGTGTACAGGGTATCCAGCCCCAGCATTTT. It is translated as CASSVQGIQPQHF.

A note on this clone: Other DNA sequences in the same sample also yield this CDR3. The V call is TRBV7-9, the J call TRBJ2-6; maybe TRBD1 (6 bases). CDR3 length: 15 residues. Trimming took 1 base from V and 2 from J, leaving 6 bases between them. Per the germline V gene, CDR1 is SEHNR and CDR2 is FQNEAQ (reference sequence). The CDR3, as DNA: TGTGCCAGCAGCTTAGAGGGGGCTGGGGCCAACGTCCTGACTTTC. Its translation is CASSLEGAGANVLTF. Full variable domain (missing parts from reference TRBV7-9 and TRBJ2-6): DTGVSQNPRHKITKRGQNVTFRCDPISEHNRLYWYRQTLGQGPEFLTYFQNEAQLEKSRLLSDRFSAERPKGSFSTLEIQRTEQGDSAMYLCASSLEGAGANVLTFGAGSRLTVL.

The genes are TRBV6-2 or TRBV6-3 and TRBJ1-1; D remains ambiguous. Germline V CDR1 and CDR2: MNHEY, SVGEGT. V shed 0 bases and J shed 8 bases, with 10 bases lying between them. CDR3 size: 13 residues. The CDR3 protein is CASSYSQVAEAFF. In DNA, the CDR3 is TGTGCCAGCAGTTACTCCCAGGTTGCGGAAGCTTTCTTT.

The gene calls are TRBV28 and TRBJ1-4; unclear D gene. The CDR3 is made up of 12 amino acids. V dropped 1 base and J dropped 7 bases, with 4 bases sitting between them. From germline, CDR1 is MDHEN and CDR2 SYDVKM. CDR3 in amino acids: CASSLLSEKLFF. CDR3 DNA: TGTGCCAGCAGTTTATTGAGTGAAAAACTGTTTTTT.

The sample holds one count of this clone. J is TRBJ2-1 and V is TRBV7-2, with D tentatively TRBD1 (5 bases). Germline CDR1 is SGHTA and CDR2 is FQGNSA. This CDR3 contains 15 residues. The V end lost 1 base, the J end lost 4 bases, and 11 bases lay between the germline ends. The CDR3: CASSLVPDKYNEQFF. Here the CDR3 DNA reads TGTGCCAGCAGCTTAGTGCCGGACAAATACAATGAGCAGTTCTTC.